This TCR beta chain appears in the sequencing data of a study of neurological immune-mediated disorders. Whole-study findings and limits: Multiple sclerosis was found to have the least TCR clonal expansion, below healthy controls, and HTLV-1-associated myelopathy the most.

Germline V lookup: CDR1 DFQATT, CDR2 SNEGSKA (reference sequence). There are 15 residues in the CDR3. The junction had 7 bases not matched to a gene; V was cut back by 2 bases and J by 4 bases. This clonotype was observed many times. Its target is unknown. Time point denoted: longitudinal time-point 1 (baseline). 2 million unsorted PBMCs were stored in RNAlater at -80 °C before RNA extraction. Each TCR transcript was tagged with a 10-nucleotide random UMI during 5'RACE. Every sequencing run generated in excess of 180 million TCR-beta sequences. These sequences covered 15-18 subjects. TCRdb reanalysed the 5' RACE reads using MiXCR and keeps one entry per CDR3 protein. Among tens of thousands of distinct CDR3 sequences listed, roughly 15% were seen once.

This rearrangement joins TRBV20-1 to TRBJ1-5, with 8 bases lining up with TRBD1. The sample taken for sequencing was PBMCs. This receptor was taken from a female donor with HTLV-1-associated myelopathy (HAM/TSP). In DNA, the CDR3 is TGCAGTGCTAGAATTATTCAGGGGGCTAATCAGCCCCAGCATTTT. This sequence encodes CSARIIQGANQPQHF.